The 27 T cell receptor beta chains presented below share a single source sample, sequenced in a study of T cells in localized non-small cell lung cancer (dated by TCRdb to 2018 to 2021). The receptor library was made with the immunoSEQ multiplex PCR assay. TCRdb took over this immuneACCESS table, retaining in-frame rearrangements with V and J assigned. Such tables are incomplete; in checked studies, under half of the missing clones stem from an unresolved V gene, and the remainder is unexplained. The sample data list around 16,000 clones, and approximately 85% of these were observed just once. Of the sample, around 25% is held by the ten largest clones. This specimen consisted of peripheral blood, obtained before any cancer treatment. Receptor source: a male donor at least 60 years old with stage I lung adenocarcinoma.

The chain couples TRBV28 to TRBJ1-5; D is unresolved. The CDR3 covers 15 residues. CDR1 MDHEN and CDR2 SYDVKM come from the germline V gene. Trimming removed 2 bases from V and 0 bases from J, with 8 bases in between. CDR3 sequence reads: CASSLRVHSNQPQHF. DNA of the CDR3: TGTGCCAGCAGTTTACGGGTCCATAGCAATCAGCCCCAGCATTTT.

The chain carries TRBV4-2 and TRBJ2-7; possibly TRBD2 for D (6 bases). The CDR3 is 14 amino acids. Looked up from germline, CDR1 is LGHNA and CDR2 is YNFKEQ. V was pared by 0 bases and J by 6 bases, with 12 bases between. The CDR3 protein is CASSQDLERVEQYF. CDR3 DNA: TGTGCCAGCAGCCAAGATTTAGAGCGGGTCGAGCAGTACTTC.

The J gene is TRBJ2-5, the V gene TRBV2, with 7 bases lining up with TRBD2. Germline trimming cut 8 bases from V and 2 bases from J; bases unmatched to any gene: 8. The CDR3 has 14 residues. CDR1 and CDR2 (germline): SNHLY, FYNNEI. The CDR3 is CASGGGAAQETQYF. DNA for the CDR3: TGTGCCAGCGGGGGGGGTGCGGCACAAGAGACCCAGTACTTC.

V is TRBV4-2 and J is TRBJ1-2, with a possible D match to TRBD1 (5 bases). Trimming left V 0 bases short and J 7 bases short, with 15 bases between. Looked up from germline, CDR1 is LGHNA and CDR2 is YNFKEQ. CDR3 size: 15 residues. The CDR3 sequence is CASSQDRQGIGGYTF. The CDR3, as DNA: TGTGCCAGCAGCCAAGATCGGCAGGGTATTGGTGGCTACACCTTC.

A single count supports this clone. This sequence joins TRBV6-1 and TRBJ2-7; 7 bases agree with TRBD2. The V and J ends lost 5 bases and 6 bases, in that order; junction bases with no gene match: 7. The CDR3 spans 13 residues. The germline CDR1 and CDR2 sequences are MNHNS and SASEGT. The CDR3 here is CASSHPGGGEQYF. CDR3 nucleotides: TGTGCCAGCAGTCACCCGGGGGGAGGCGAGCAGTACTTC.

The chain is built from TRBV11-1 and TRBJ2-2; D may be TRBD2 (6 bases). Trimming took off 3 bases at V and 0 bases at J, with 11 bases between the two ends. CDR3 length equals 16 residues. CDR1 and CDR2 (germline): SGHAT, FQDESV (reference sequence). CDR3 DNA: TGTGCCAGCAGCTTTCCGCGGGGCGCGAACACCGGGGAGCTGTTTTTT. Amino acids: CASSFPRGANTGELFF.

DNA of the CDR3: TGCGCCAGCAGCGTGGGGGCGGGTGGCACTGAAGCTTTCTTT. It is translated as CASSVGAGGTEAFF. The rearrangement links TRBV5-1 to TRBJ1-1; the D gene is possibly TRBD1 (6 bases). Germline CDR1 reads SGHRS; CDR2 reads YFSETQ. The CDR3 is 14 residues long. Trimming pared 4 bases from V and 4 bases from J, leaving 14 bases between.

The rearrangement uses TRBV4-3 and TRBJ1-2; no reliable D call. Trimming took 1 base from V and 5 from J, leaving 11 bases between them. The CDR3 is 14 amino acids. The V gene's germline CDR1 is LGHNA and CDR2 YSLEER. The CDR3 loop reads CASSQGAEGYGYTF. CDR3 sequence (DNA): TGCGCCAGCAGCCAAGGGGCAGAAGGTTATGGCTACACCTTC.

The chain has TRBV7-9 and TRBJ2-5; no definite D call. Germline V CDR1 and CDR2: SEHNR, FQNEAQ (reference sequence). Trimming stripped 1 base from V and 1 base from J, with 7 bases between. The CDR3 length is 14 residues. This CDR3 reads CASSLVSTQETQYF. The CDR3 DNA sequence: TGTGCCAGCAGCTTAGTCAGTACCCAAGAGACCCAGTACTTC.

The V call is TRBV28, the J call TRBJ2-7; tentatively, D is TRBD1 (6 bases). The length of the CDR3 is 15 residues. CDR1 MDHEN and CDR2 SYDVKM come from the germline V gene. The V gene lost 7 bases and the J gene lost 3 bases, with 19 bases spanning the gap. This CDR3 reads CASIPRVGGFYEQYF. The CDR3 DNA reads TGTGCCAGCATCCCTAGGGTAGGGGGTTTCTACGAGCAGTACTTC.

The CDR3 DNA reads as TGTGCCAGCTCACCACCCCCTACCTCAGATACGCAGTATTTT. This encodes CASSPPPTSDTQYF. The rearrangement links TRBV18 to TRBJ2-3; D is undetermined. V shed 0 bases and J shed 4 bases, with 8 bases lying between them. Germline CDR1 is KGHSH and CDR2 is LQKENI. This CDR3 comprises 14 residues.

This clone appeared a single time. V usage is TRBV19 and J usage is TRBJ2-1; TRBD2 matches 8 bases. V was pared by 5 bases and J by 8 bases, with 11 bases of the junction left unmatched. The CDR3 length is 15 residues. CDR1 LNHDA and CDR2 SQIVND come from the germline V gene (reference sequence). The CDR3 DNA sequence: TGTGCCAGTAGTTCCCCCGGGACTAGTACCTATGAGCAGTTCTTC. Its protein product is CASSSPGTSTYEQFF.

The rearrangement uses TRBV6-1 and TRBJ1-5; D is possibly TRBD1 (5 bases). Germline CDR1 MNHNS, CDR2 SASEGT. The CDR3 extends over 15 amino acids. V was cut by 6 bases and J by 5 bases, with 17 bases left in between. The CDR3 DNA reads as TGTGCCAGCAGCAGGGCCTGGGGGGGGGATCAGCCCCAGCATTTT. This gives the protein CASSRAWGGDQPQHF.

The V and J genes are TRBV27 and TRBJ2-2, with 10 bases fitting TRBD2. CDR1 is MNHEY, CDR2 SMNVEV, per germline (reference sequence). The CDR3 length is 15 residues. With V trimmed by 5 bases and J by 4 bases, 4 bases remained unmatched. The CDR3 nucleotides are TGTGCCAGCAGTCAAACTAGCGGGACCACCGGGGAGCTGTTTTTT. This codes for CASSQTSGTTGELFF.

The rearrangement links TRBV7-2 to TRBJ2-3, with 8 bases that match TRBD2. J lost 2 bases, V lost 0 bases, and 4 bases had no gene match. This CDR3 is 16 amino acids long. Germline lookup yields CDR1 SGHTA and CDR2 FQGNSA. The CDR3 sequence: CASSLAAGGNTDTQYF. CDR3 coding DNA: TGTGCCAGCAGCTTAGCGGCGGGAGGTAACACAGATACGCAGTATTTT.

This sequence joins TRBV30 and TRBJ1-1; D perhaps matches TRBD1 (5 bases). V shed 1 base and J shed 6 bases, with 6 bases lying between them. The CDR3 sequence is 11 residues long. Germline loops: CDR1 GTSNPN, CDR2 SVGIG (reference sequence). The CDR3 DNA reads TGTGCCTGGAGTGGGGGCCCTGAAGCTTTCTTT. This gives the protein CAWSGGPEAFF.

This chain uses TRBV28 with TRBJ1-5; D is unresolved. V was clipped by 6 bases and J by 1 base, with 13 bases between them. This CDR3 is built from 15 residues. Per germline, CDR1 MDHEN and CDR2 SYDVKM. The CDR3 region has the DNA TGTGCCAGCAGGTTAGGAGGGAACAGCAATCAGCCCCAGCATTTT. The encoded protein is CASRLGGNSNQPQHF.

The chain combines TRBV11-2 with TRBJ2-5; a possible D gene is TRBD2 (6 bases). Trimming stripped 8 bases from V and 5 bases from J, with 9 bases between. Germline V CDR1 and CDR2: SGHAT, FQNNGV. There are 11 residues in the CDR3. In DNA, the CDR3 is TGTGCCAGCGAGGGGAGGGAGACCCAGTACTTC. This gives the protein CASEGRETQYF.

The chain has TRBV7-9 and TRBJ1-2; perhaps TRBD1 as D (5 bases). Germline CDR1 and CDR2: SEHNR and FQNEAQ (reference sequence). Deletions cut 5 bases from V and 2 bases from J, with 9 bases between. The length of the CDR3 is 13 residues. The CDR3 here is CASSGGENYGYTF. DNA for the CDR3: TGTGCCAGCAGCGGGGGGGAGAACTATGGCTACACCTTC.

This clone was found a few times. The chain employs TRBV5-1 and TRBJ2-3; D possibly matches TRBD1 or TRBD2 (5 bases each). CDR1 and CDR2 (germline): SGHRS, YFSETQ. Trimming removed 2 bases from V and 0 bases from J, with 16 bases in between. This CDR3 is 17 amino acids long. CDR3 region: CASSFSYVGGSTDTQYF. CDR3 sequence (DNA): TGCGCCAGCAGCTTTTCATACGTTGGGGGTAGCACAGATACGCAGTATTTT.

Points on this clone: One end of the junction does not line up with germline, which may come from a read error. V usage is TRBV18 and J usage is TRBJ1-6; TRBD1 is a possible D gene (5 bases). This CDR3 comprises 16 residues. Per the germline V gene, CDR1 is KGHSH and CDR2 is LQKENI. The CDR3 spells CASSPNEGEYSSPLHF. The CDR3 region has the DNA TGTGCCAGCTCACCTAATGAAGGGGAATATAGTTCACCCCTCCACTTT.

This clone was picked up one time. The CDR3 DNA sequence: TGTGCCAGCAGCCAAGAAAACGGAGAAGCTTTCTTT. Translated: CASSQENGEAFF. This chain joins TRBV4-2 and TRBJ1-1; D not resolved. The germline V gene encodes CDR1 LGHNA and CDR2 YNFKEQ. Trimming took off 0 bases at V and 8 bases at J, with 7 bases between the two ends. The CDR3 runs 12 residues.

The chain recombines TRBV7-9 with TRBJ2-1; 7 bases are shared with TRBD2. The CDR3 length is 16 residues. Unmatched junction bases numbered 11, after V lost 0 bases and J lost 9 bases. Germline V CDR1 and CDR2: SEHNR, FQNEAQ (reference sequence). CDR3 DNA: TGTGCCAGCAGCTTAGCGCGCGGCGGGAGTCCCGGTGAGCAGTTCTTC. This sequence encodes CASSLARGGSPGEQFF.

This chain joins TRBV7-3 and TRBJ2-3; the D is unclear. This CDR3 contains 12 residues. Trimming cost V 5 bases and J 5 bases, with 8 bases left between them. CDR1 is SGHTA and CDR2 is FQGTGA in the germline V gene. The CDR3 reads CASSEDQDTQYF. For the CDR3, the DNA is TGTGCCAGCAGCGAGGACCAAGATACGCAGTATTTT.

This clone has just one count. The chain couples TRBV7-8 to TRBJ2-7; no firm D call. CDR3 length: 13 amino acids. The V gene lost 5 bases and the J gene lost 6 bases, with 14 bases spanning the gap. From germline, CDR1 is SGHVS and CDR2 FQNEAQ. The CDR3 region has the DNA TGTGCCAGCAGCCCAAACGTGGGGTCCGAGCAGTACTTC. Translating gives CASSPNVGSEQYF.

The chain links TRBV19 to TRBJ1-5; D gene ambiguous. The CDR3 covers 13 residues. The V gene's germline CDR1 is LNHDA and CDR2 SQIVND (reference sequence). V dropped 5 bases and J dropped 3 bases, with 8 bases sitting between them. DNA for the CDR3: TGTGCCAGTAGTTCCGGACCCAATCAGCCCCAGCATTTT. Amino acid sequence: CASSSGPNQPQHF.

This CDR3 is CASSIGLAGLSGELFF. As DNA, the CDR3 is TGTGCCAGTAGTATCGGCCTAGCGGGCCTCAGCGGGGAGCTGTTTTTT. The rearrangement joins TRBV19 to TRBJ2-2; TRBD2 matches 8 bases. Germline-derived CDR1 and CDR2 are LNHDA and SQIVND (reference sequence). This CDR3 spans 16 amino acids. Trimming took 3 bases from V and 7 from J; bases not matched to a gene: 10. Full variable domain (missing parts from reference TRBV19 and TRBJ2-2): DGGITQSPKYLFRKEGQNVTLSCEQNLNHDAMYWYRQDPGQGLRLIYYSQIVNDFQKGDIAEGYSVSREKKESFPLTVTSAQKNPTAFYLCASSIGLAGLSGELFFGEGSRLTVL.